These T cell receptor beta chains were read from a single sample in a study of blood T cell repertoires in COVID-19. TCRdb's table, derived via immunoSEQ multiplex PCR, lists solely in-frame clones and lacks some. The repertoire holds about 140,000 clones, with approximately 80% as singletons. Sequenced sample: PBMCs or T cells enriched from blood (not recorded which). These receptors came from a woman aged 18-35 years who had been exposed to COVID-19. The CDR3 runs from the conserved cysteine through the conserved F or W. Fields, in order: clone size, V gene, J gene, D gene, CDR3 protein, CDR3 DNA. D genes are given only for firm matches. Size tells how often a clone was seen (once, few, many) or the class of an expanded clone, and some rows leave it out.

>once|TRBV3-1/TRBV3-2|TRBJ1-1|NA
CASSQDHQGWAMNTEAFF
TGTGCCAGCAGCCAAGATCATCAGGGCTGGGCCATGAACACTGAAGCTTTCTTT
>once|TRBV28|TRBJ1-1|TRBD1
CASSPTGGTTEAFF
TGTGCCAGCAGTCCTACAGGGGGGACCACTGAAGCTTTCTTT
>NA|TRBV5-8|TRBJ2-3|TRBD1
CASSRDRGTDTQYF
TGTGCCAGCTCCCGGGACAGGGGTACAGATACGCAGTATTTT
>NA|TRBV6-5|TRBJ1-6|NA
CASMGTSSYNSPLHF
TGTGCCAGCATGGGGACTAGCTCCTATAATTCACCCCTCCACTTT
>once|TRBV27|TRBJ2-5|NA
CASSSWRDQETQYF
TGTGCCAGCAGTTCGTGGCGGGATCAAGAGACCCAGTACTTC
>NA|TRBV13|TRBJ2-7|NA
CASSLAGYEQYF
TGTGCCAGCAGCTTAGCAGGATACGAGCAGTACTTC
>once|TRBV11-2|TRBJ2-1|TRBD2
CASSLGTSGGVYNEQFF
TGTGCCAGCAGCTTAGGGACTAGCGGAGGGGTCTACAATGAGCAGTTCTTC
>NA|TRBV27|TRBJ2-7|TRBD2
CASSPGLASYEQYF
TGTGCCAGCAGTCCCGGACTAGCCTCCTACGAGCAGTACTTC
>once|TRBV30|TRBJ1-2|NA
CASAYLGGYTF
TGTGCCTCCGCTTACCTAGGTGGCTACACCTTC
>NA|TRBV9|TRBJ1-2|NA
CASSPHVGRAASANGYTF
TGTGCCAGCAGCCCCCACGTAGGGCGGGCAGCTTCAGCTAATGGCTACACCTTC
>NA|TRBV25-1|TRBJ2-7|TRBD1
CASKLAGQGAPYEQYF
TGTGCCAGCAAACTCGCGGGACAGGGGGCCCCCTACGAGCAGTACTTC
>NA|TRBV11-2|TRBJ2-7|NA
CASSSGTSQQYF
TGTGCCAGCAGCTCAGGAACTTCACAGCAGTACTTC
>NA|TRBV18|TRBJ2-1|TRBD2
CASSPTSGRANEQFF
TGTGCCAGCTCACCAACTAGCGGGAGGGCCAATGAGCAGTTCTTC
>once|TRBV7-9|TRBJ2-1|TRBD2
CASSLGRERSGQFF
TGTGCCAGCAGCCTTGGGCGGGAGAGGAGTGGGCAGTTCTTC
>once|TRBV6-5|TRBJ1-2|NA
CASGTGLDRVYTF
TGTGCCAGCGGAACGGGGTTAGATCGAGTCTACACCTTC
>NA|TRBV14|TRBJ2-1|TRBD2
CASSPLAGGYNEQFF
TGTGCCAGCAGCCCCCTAGCGGGAGGGTACAATGAGCAGTTCTTC
>NA|TRBV27|TRBJ2-1|TRBD2
CASSPGTSGRNEQFF
TGTGCCAGCAGCCCAGGGACTAGCGGGAGGAATGAGCAGTTCTTC
>NA|TRBV5-5|TRBJ1-3|NA
CASSGGGARSGNTIYF
TGTGCCAGCAGCGGCGGGGGGGCCAGGTCTGGAAACACCATATATTTT
>NA|TRBV28|TRBJ1-5|NA
CASSLAGGNQPQHF
TGTGCCAGCAGTTTAGCAGGTGGGAATCAGCCCCAGCATTTT
>NA|TRBV11-2|TRBJ1-1|NA
CASSPAGTEAFF
TGTGCCAGCAGCCCCGCGGGGACTGAAGCTTTCTTT
>NA|TRBV7-9|TRBJ1-6|NA
CASSRIDSPLHF
TGTGCCAGCAGCCGTATTGATTCACCCCTCCACTTT
>NA|TRBV7-9|TRBJ2-3|NA
CASNQGSDTQYF
TGTGCCAGCAACCAGGGCTCAGATACGCAGTATTTT
>NA|TRBV19|TRBJ2-7|TRBD2
CASSPSRIAGAGYYEQYF
TGTGCCAGTAGTCCCTCACGAATAGCGGGCGCAGGCTACTACGAGCAGTACTTC
>NA|TRBV14|TRBJ1-1|NA
CASSQAGAWTEAFF
TGTGCCAGCAGCCAGGCGGGGGCCTGGACTGAAGCTTTCTTT
>NA|TRBV28|TRBJ1-2|NA
CATSLKGSGYTF
TGTGCCACCTCTCTAAAAGGGAGCGGCTACACCTTC
>NA|TRBV30|TRBJ1-5|NA
CAWGGVDSRTDQPQHF
TGTGCCTGGGGGGGGGTGGACAGCCGGACAGATCAGCCCCAGCATTTT
>few|TRBV20-1|TRBJ1-2|NA
CSASSRGGYTF
TGCAGTGCTTCCTCAAGGGGCGGCTACACCTTC
>NA|TRBV27|TRBJ2-4|TRBD1
CASSPRGQGAKNIQYF
TGTGCCAGCAGTCCCCGGGGACAGGGAGCCAAAAACATTCAGTACTTC
>NA|TRBV7-2|TRBJ1-1|TRBD1
CASNLRSTGAEAFF
TGTGCCAGCAACTTAAGGTCCACAGGGGCTGAAGCTTTCTTT
>NA|TRBV7-8|TRBJ1-5|TRBD1
CASSLARDRWHQPQHF
TGTGCCAGCAGCTTAGCGCGGGACAGGTGGCATCAGCCCCAGCATTTT
>NA|TRBV28|TRBJ1-6|NA
CATHITGSPLHF
TGTGCCACCCACATCACGGGGTCACCCCTCCACTTT
>few|TRBV3-1/TRBV3-2|TRBJ2-3|TRBD2
CASSSLAGVGTQYF
TGTGCCAGCAGCTCACTAGCGGGAGTGGGTACGCAGTATTTT
>NA|TRBV7-2|TRBJ2-5|TRBD2
CASSLFSGSGETQYF
TGTGCCAGCAGCCTTTTTAGCGGGAGTGGAGAGACCCAGTACTTC
>once|TRBV10-3|TRBJ1-3|TRBD1
CATSGQDNGNTIYF
TGTGCCACCTCGGGACAGGATAACGGAAACACCATATATTTT
>NA|TRBV30|TRBJ2-1|TRBD1
CAWSVQGVVEQFF
TGTGCCTGGAGTGTACAGGGGGTAGTGGAGCAGTTCTTC
>NA|TRBV5-4|TRBJ1-1|TRBD1
CASSRPPGQGLTEAFF
TGTGCCAGCAGCCGACCTCCGGGACAGGGTCTCACTGAAGCTTTCTTT
>once|TRBV28|TRBJ2-7|NA
CASSPQYGSTVWEQYF
TGTGCCAGCAGTCCACAATATGGTTCTACAGTCTGGGAGCAGTACTTC
>NA|TRBV5-4|TRBJ1-1|TRBD1
CASSGGQKVDTEAFF
TGTGCCAGCAGCGGGGGACAGAAGGTGGACACTGAAGCTTTCTTT
>NA|TRBV9|TRBJ1-3|NA
CASSVAGIGAGNTIYF
TGTGCCAGCAGCGTAGCCGGAATCGGGGCTGGAAACACCATATATTTT
>NA|TRBV7-2|TRBJ2-5|NA
CASSQPWGGNGETQYF
TGTGCCAGCAGCCAACCTTGGGGCGGCAACGGGGAGACCCAGTACTTC
>NA|TRBV27|TRBJ1-2|TRBD1
CASSPRDRVHGYTF
TGTGCCAGCAGTCCGCGGGACAGGGTTCATGGCTACACCTTC
>NA|TRBV11-2|TRBJ1-2|NA
CASSLVGDSYGYTF
TGTGCCAGCAGCTTAGTAGGGGACTCCTATGGCTACACCTTC
>few|TRBV2|TRBJ1-4|NA
CASSVVAGREKLFF
TGTGCCAGCAGTGTTGTGGCAGGGAGGGAAAAACTGTTTTTT
>NA|TRBV7-6|TRBJ2-7|TRBD1
CASSLETGVYAYEQYF
TGTGCCAGCAGCTTAGAAACAGGGGTATATGCCTACGAGCAGTACTTC
>NA|TRBV7-8|TRBJ2-5|NA
CASSYSVWPQYF
TGTGCCAGCAGCTACAGTGTCTGGCCCCAGTACTTC
>NA|TRBV30|TRBJ1-6|TRBD1
CAWSGDSTSPLHF
TGTGCCTGGAGCGGGGACAGCACTTCACCCCTCCACTTT
>NA|TRBV11-2|TRBJ2-7|TRBD2
CASSLGGAGVRYEQYF
TGTGCCAGCAGCTTAGGAGGGGCGGGAGTAAGATACGAGCAGTACTTC
>NA|TRBV19|TRBJ2-3|TRBD2
CASREAGGQYTDTQYF
TGTGCCAGTAGAGAGGCGGGAGGGCAGTACACAGATACGCAGTATTTT
>NA|TRBV4-1|TRBJ2-5|TRBD1
CASSRDRVVPSQGTQYF
TGCGCCAGCAGCCGAGACAGGGTAGTCCCCTCCCAAGGGACCCAGTACTTC
>NA|TRBV29-1|TRBJ1-1|TRBD1
CSVCRTGNTEAFF
TGCAGCGTTTGCCGGACAGGGAACACTGAAGCTTTCTTT
>NA|TRBV9|TRBJ2-5|TRBD2
CASSPVRGRETQYF
TGTGCCAGCAGCCCTGTACGCGGGAGGGAGACCCAGTACTTC
>once|TRBV24-1|TRBJ2-1|NA
CATSDLLKGVFF
TGTGCCACCAGTGATTTGCTAAAAGGAGTGTTCTTC
>once|TRBV28|TRBJ1-2|TRBD1
CASSPGDSRGYTF
TGTGCCAGCAGTCCCGGGGACAGTCGGGGCTACACCTTC